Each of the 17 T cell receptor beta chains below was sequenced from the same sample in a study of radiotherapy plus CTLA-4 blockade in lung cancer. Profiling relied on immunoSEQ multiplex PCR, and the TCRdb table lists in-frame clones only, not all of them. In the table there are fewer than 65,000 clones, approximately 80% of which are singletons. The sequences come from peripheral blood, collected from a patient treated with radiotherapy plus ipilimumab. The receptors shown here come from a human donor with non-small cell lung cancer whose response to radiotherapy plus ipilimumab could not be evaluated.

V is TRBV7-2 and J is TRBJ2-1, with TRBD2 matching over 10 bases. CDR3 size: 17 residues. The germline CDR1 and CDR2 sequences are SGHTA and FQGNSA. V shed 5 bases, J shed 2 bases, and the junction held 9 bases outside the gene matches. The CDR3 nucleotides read TGTGCCAGCAGCCGTCGACTAGCGGGTTCGACCTACAATGAGCAGTTCTTC. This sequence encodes CASSRRLAGSTYNEQFF.

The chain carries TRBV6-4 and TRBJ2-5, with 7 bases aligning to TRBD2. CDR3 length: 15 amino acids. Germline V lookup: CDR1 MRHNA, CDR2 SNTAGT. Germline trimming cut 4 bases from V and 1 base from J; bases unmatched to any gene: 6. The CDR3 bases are TGTGCCAGCAGTGTAAATCCGGGGGGCCAAGAGACCCAGTACTTC. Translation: CASSVNPGGQETQYF.

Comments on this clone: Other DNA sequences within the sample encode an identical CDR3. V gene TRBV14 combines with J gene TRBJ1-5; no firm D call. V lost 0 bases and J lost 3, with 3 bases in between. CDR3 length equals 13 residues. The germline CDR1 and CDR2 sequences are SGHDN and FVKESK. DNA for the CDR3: TGTGCCAGCAGCCAAGATCACAATCAGCCCCAGCATTTT. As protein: CASSQDHNQPQHF.

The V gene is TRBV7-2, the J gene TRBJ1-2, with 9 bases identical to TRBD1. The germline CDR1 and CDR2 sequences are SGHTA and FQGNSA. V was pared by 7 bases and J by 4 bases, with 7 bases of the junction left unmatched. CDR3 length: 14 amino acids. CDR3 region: CASNLGQGVYGYTF. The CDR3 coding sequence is TGTGCCAGCAACTTGGGACAGGGCGTCTATGGCTACACCTTC.

This CDR3 reads CASSPPGTKASDEQFF. In DNA form, the CDR3 reads TGTGCCAGCAGCCCCCCCGGGACTAAGGCCTCTGATGAGCAGTTCTTC. This chain joins TRBV7-9 and TRBJ2-1, with TRBD2 matching 7 bases. Per germline, CDR1 SEHNR and CDR2 FQNEAQ (reference sequence). V shed 5 bases and J 8 bases; nucleotides not matched to a gene: 15. The CDR3 sequence is 16 residues long. Full variable domain (outside the CDR3, taken from reference TRBV7-9 and TRBJ2-1): DTGVSQNPRHKITKRGQNVTFRCDPISEHNRLYWYRQTLGQGPEFLTYFQNEAQLEKSRLLSDRFSAERPKGSFSTLEIQRTEQGDSAMYLCASSPPGTKASDEQFFGPGTRLTVL.

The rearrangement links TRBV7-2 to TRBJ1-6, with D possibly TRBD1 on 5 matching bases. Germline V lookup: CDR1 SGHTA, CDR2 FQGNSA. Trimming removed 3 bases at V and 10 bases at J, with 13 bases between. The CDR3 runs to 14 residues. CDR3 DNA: TGTGCCAGCAGCTTGGTGGAGGGGAAATCACCCCTCCACTTT. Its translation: CASSLVEGKSPLHF.

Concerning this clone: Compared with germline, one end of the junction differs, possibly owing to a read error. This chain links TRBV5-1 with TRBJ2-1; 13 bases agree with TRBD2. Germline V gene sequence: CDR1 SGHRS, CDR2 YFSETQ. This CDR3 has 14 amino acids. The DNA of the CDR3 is TGCGCCACCAGCGGGACTAGCGGGAAGTATGAGCAGTTCTTC. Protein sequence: CATSGTSGKYEQFF.

The CDR3: CSVEVDRGLPTGELFF. The CDR3, as DNA: TGCAGCGTTGAGGTTGACAGGGGGTTACCCACCGGGGAGCTGTTTTTT. The gene calls are TRBV29-1 and TRBJ2-2; TRBD1 agrees at 9 bases. J lost 4 bases, V lost 3 bases, and 9 bases had no gene match. Germline loops: CDR1 SQVTM, CDR2 ANQGSEA. The CDR3 extends over 16 amino acids.

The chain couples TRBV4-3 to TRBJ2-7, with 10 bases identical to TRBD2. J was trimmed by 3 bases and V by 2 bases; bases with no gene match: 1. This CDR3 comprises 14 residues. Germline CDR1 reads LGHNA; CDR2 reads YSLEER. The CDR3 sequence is CASSQLAGVYEQYF. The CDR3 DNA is TGCGCCAGCAGCCAACTAGCGGGGGTCTACGAGCAGTACTTC.

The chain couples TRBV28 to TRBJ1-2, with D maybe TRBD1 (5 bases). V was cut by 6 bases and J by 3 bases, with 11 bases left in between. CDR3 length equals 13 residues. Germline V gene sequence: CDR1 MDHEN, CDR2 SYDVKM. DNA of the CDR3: TGTGCCAGCAGGGTGGAGGGGCACTATGGCTACACCTTC. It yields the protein CASRVEGHYGYTF.

The CDR3 DNA sequence: TGTGCCAGCAGCCGAGGACAGGGGGCCCCCTATAATTCACCCCTCCACTTT. Amino acids: CASSRGQGAPYNSPLHF. The V and J genes are TRBV7-9 and TRBJ1-6; 11 nucleotides align to TRBD1. There are 17 residues in the CDR3. The germline V gene encodes CDR1 SEHNR and CDR2 FQNEAQ (reference sequence). V lost 5 bases, J lost 2 bases, and 5 bases stayed unmatched.

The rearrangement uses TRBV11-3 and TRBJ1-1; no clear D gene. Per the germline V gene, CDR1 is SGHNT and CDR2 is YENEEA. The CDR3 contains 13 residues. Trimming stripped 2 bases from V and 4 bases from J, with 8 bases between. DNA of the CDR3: TGTGCCAGCAGCTTATCCGGGGTCACTGAAGCTTTCTTT. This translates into CASSLSGVTEAFF.

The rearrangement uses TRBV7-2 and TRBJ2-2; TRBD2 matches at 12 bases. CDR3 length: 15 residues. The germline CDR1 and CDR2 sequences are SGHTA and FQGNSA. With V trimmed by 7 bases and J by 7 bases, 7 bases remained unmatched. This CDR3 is CASIQPGLAGGELFF. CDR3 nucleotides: TGTGCCAGCATCCAACCGGGACTAGCGGGCGGGGAGCTGTTTTTT.

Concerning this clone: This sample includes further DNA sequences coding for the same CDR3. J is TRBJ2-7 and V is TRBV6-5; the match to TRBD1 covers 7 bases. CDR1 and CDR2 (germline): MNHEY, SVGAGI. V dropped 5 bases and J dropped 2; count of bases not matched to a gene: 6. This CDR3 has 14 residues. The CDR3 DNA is TGTGCCAGCAGTCCCCCCGACAGGGCCTACGAGCAGTACTTC. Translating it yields CASSPPDRAYEQYF.

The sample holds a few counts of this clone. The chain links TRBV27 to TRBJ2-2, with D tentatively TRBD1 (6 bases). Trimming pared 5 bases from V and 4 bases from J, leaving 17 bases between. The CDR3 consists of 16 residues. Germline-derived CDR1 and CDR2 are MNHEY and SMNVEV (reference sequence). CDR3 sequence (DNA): TGTGCCAGCAGTCCCATTACAGGGCTGGGCACCGGGGAGCTGTTTTTT. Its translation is CASSPITGLGTGELFF.

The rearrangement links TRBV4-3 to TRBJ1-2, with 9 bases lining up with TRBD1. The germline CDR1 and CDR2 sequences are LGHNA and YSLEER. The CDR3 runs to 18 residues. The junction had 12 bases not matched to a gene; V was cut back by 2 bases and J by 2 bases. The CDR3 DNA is TGCGCCAGCAGCCAATCTGTGGGACAGGGCTCGGGAAACTATGGCTACACCTTC. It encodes CASSQSVGQGSGNYGYTF.

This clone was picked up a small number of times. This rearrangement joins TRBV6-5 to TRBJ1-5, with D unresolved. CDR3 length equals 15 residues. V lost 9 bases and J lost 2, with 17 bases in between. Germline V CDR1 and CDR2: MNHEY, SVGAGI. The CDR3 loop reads CASQYKAEGNQPQHF. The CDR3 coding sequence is TGTGCCAGTCAGTACAAGGCGGAGGGCAATCAGCCCCAGCATTTT.